A single sample is the source of the 11 T cell receptor beta chains below, sequenced in a study of PD-1 blockade in classical Hodgkin lymphoma. Sequencing used immunoSEQ multiplex PCR; TCRdb keeps in-frame clones, though not all of them. This sample yields about 84,000 clones, of which roughly nine tenths are seen a single time; roughly a fifth belongs to the top ten. All trial patients relapsed after autologous stem cell transplantation. The sequenced sample was peripheral blood mononuclear cells (PBMCs), obtained at baseline. The receptors originated from a human donor with classical Hodgkin lymphoma.

The rearrangement links TRBV30 to TRBJ1-3, with 7 bases that match TRBD1. Germline CDR1 GTSNPN, CDR2 SVGIG (reference sequence). The CDR3 covers 16 residues. Trimming at V came to 3 bases and at J to 4 bases, leaving 12 bases not matched to a gene. The CDR3 nucleotides are TGTGCCTGGAGCAAAAACACAGGGGCGAGGGGAAACACCATATATTTT. Its translation: CAWSKNTGARGNTIYF.

The rearrangement links TRBV23-1 to TRBJ1-5; 7 bases match TRBD1. TRBV23-1 is flagged as an ORF with uncertain function. With 4 bases clipped from V and 4 bases from J, the junction kept 7 bases outside the gene matches. The CDR3 totals 15 residues. In nucleotides, the CDR3 is TGCGCCAGCAGTCCCCTCGGGACAGTTAATCAGCCCCAGCATTTT. As protein: CASSPLGTVNQPQHF.

J is TRBJ2-5 and V is TRBV5-1; D gene unclear. Germline V gene data show CDR1 as SGHRS and CDR2 as YFSETQ. Trimming left V 4 bases short and J 5 bases short, with 27 bases between. The CDR3 extends over 18 amino acids. The CDR3 here is CASSVGPPVFSYLETQYF. The CDR3 DNA reads as TGCGCCAGCAGCGTAGGTCCCCCTGTTTTTTCGTATTTGGAGACCCAGTACTTC.

The chain carries TRBV15 and TRBJ1-3, with D possibly matching TRBD1 (5 bases). CDR1 LNHNV and CDR2 YYDKDF come from the germline V gene (reference sequence). The CDR3 is 16 residues long. Trimming took 6 bases from V and 0 from J, leaving 15 bases between them. The CDR3 coding sequence is TGTGCCACCAGTATTTTCCGGGACCTCTCTGGAAACACCATATATTTT. Translation gives CATSIFRDLSGNTIYF.

This clone was seen once. In the same sample, other DNA sequences code for this CDR3. The V call is TRBV7-2, the J call TRBJ2-5, with D perhaps TRBD1 (5 bases). Germline CDR1 reads SGHTA; CDR2 reads FQGNSA. The CDR3 sequence is 14 residues long. Trimming shortened V by 2 bases and J by 5 bases, and 12 bases separated the two germline ends. Here the CDR3 DNA reads TGTGCCAGCAGCTTATCCGGCCCAGGGGAGACCCAGTACTTC. It is translated as CASSLSGPGETQYF.

The chain carries TRBV6-5 and TRBJ2-7, with D unresolved. The length of the CDR3 is 11 residues. Germline CDR1 is MNHEY and CDR2 is SVGAGI. V shed 4 bases and J shed 6 bases, with 7 bases lying between them. DNA for the CDR3: TGTGCCAGCAGTTCCCGGAGCGAGCAGTACTTC. Translating it yields CASSSRSEQYF.

The chain joins TRBV25-1 to TRBJ2-1; perhaps TRBD2 as D (6 bases). The CDR3 is 14 residues long. CDR1 and CDR2 from the germline V gene are MGHDK and SYGVNS. Trimming took 5 bases from V and 2 from J, leaving 10 bases between them. The CDR3 nucleotides are TGTGCCAGCAGTATAGCGGCAGCCTACAATGAGCAGTTCTTC. Residues: CASSIAAAYNEQFF.

Points on this clone: The germline gene is not matched at one end of the junction; a read error may be the cause. The chain couples TRBV30 to TRBJ2-1; possibly TRBD2 for D (6 bases). The CDR3 runs to 13 residues. Germline V CDR1 and CDR2: GTSNPN, SVGIG (reference sequence). The DNA for the CDR3 is TGTGCCCGGGAGAGTCGTAAGCGGAATGAGCACCTCTTC. It codes for CARESRKRNEHLF.

In this sample, this clone turned up once. The chain carries TRBV15 and TRBJ2-3; 8 positions match TRBD2. The V gene's germline CDR1 is LNHNV and CDR2 YYDKDF (reference sequence). J lost 2 bases, V lost 4 bases, and 5 bases had no gene match. The length of the CDR3 is 15 residues. CDR3 in DNA: TGTGCCACCAGCACTAGACTAGCGATCACAGATACGCAGTATTTT. It encodes CATSTRLAITDTQYF.

The chain links TRBV5-1 to TRBJ1-1, with 7 bases aligning to TRBD1. CDR3 size: 13 residues. With V trimmed by 3 bases and J by 3 bases, 2 bases remained unmatched. CDR1 and CDR2 from the germline V gene are SGHRS and YFSETQ. The CDR3 DNA reads TGCGCCAGCAGCTACAGGGGAGACACTGAAGCTTTCTTT. It yields the protein CASSYRGDTEAFF.

This clone has only one observation. This chain connects TRBV15 to TRBJ2-1, with TRBD2 identical over 15 bases. Germline CDR1 reads LNHNV; CDR2 reads YYDKDF (reference sequence). V was pared by 3 bases and J by 3 bases, with 6 bases of the junction left unmatched. The CDR3 has 18 residues. This chain's CDR3 is CATSSAWGLAGGYNEQFF. The CDR3 coding sequence is TGTGCCACCAGCAGCGCCTGGGGACTAGCGGGAGGCTACAATGAGCAGTTCTTC.